The rows below give T cell receptor beta chains drawn from one sample of a study of blood T cell repertoires in COVID-19. Clones were sequenced by immunoSEQ multiplex PCR, and TCRdb holds only the in-frame ones, with some missing. The sample lists a few hundred thousand clones, 65% to 90% seen once, with roughly 7.8% in the top ten. The sample taken for sequencing was peripheral blood. Receptors were obtained from a human donor in a cohort sampled during active COVID-19. Each CDR3 is given with its conserved first and last residue. A D gene is named only where the DNA matches it firmly. Clone sizes are given selectively: once, few, many, or a class where the clone is expanded.

cdr3_aa: CASNRERNTEAFF
cdr3_nt: TGTGCCAGCAACAGGGAACGTAACACTGAAGCTTTCTTT
d_call: NA
v_call: TRBV2
clone_size: NA
j_call: TRBJ1-1

cdr3_aa: CASRVGVVGELFF
cdr3_nt: TGTGCCAGCAGAGTAGGGGTCGTCGGGGAGCTGTTTTTT
d_call: NA
v_call: TRBV12-3/TRBV12-4
clone_size: NA
j_call: TRBJ2-2

cdr3_aa: CASSPNGDSSYTF
cdr3_nt: TGTGCCAGCAGCCCAAACGGGGATTCGAGCTACACCTTC
d_call: NA
v_call: TRBV7-9
clone_size: NA
j_call: TRBJ1-2

cdr3_aa: CAIRQGAGYTF
cdr3_nt: TGTGCCATCAGACAGGGTGCTGGCTACACCTTC
d_call: NA
v_call: TRBV10-3
clone_size: NA
j_call: TRBJ1-2

cdr3_aa: CASSPLRGGAYNEQFF
cdr3_nt: TGTGCCAGCAGCCCCTTGAGGGGGGGGGCCTACAATGAGCAGTTCTTC
d_call: NA
v_call: TRBV7-9
clone_size: NA
j_call: TRBJ2-1

cdr3_aa: CASSLTGGSGQPQHF
cdr3_nt: TGTGCCAGCAGCCTGACAGGGGGCTCGGGTCAGCCCCAGCATTTT
d_call: TRBD1
v_call: TRBV2
clone_size: NA
j_call: TRBJ1-5

cdr3_aa: CASSHKADTLSGNTIYF
cdr3_nt: TGTGCCAGCAGCCACAAAGCCGACACCCTCTCTGGAAACACCATATATTTT
d_call: NA
v_call: TRBV7-9
clone_size: NA
j_call: TRBJ1-3

cdr3_aa: CASSLSGSSTDTQYF
cdr3_nt: TGTGCCAGCAGCCTTAGCGGGTCTAGCACAGATACGCAGTATTTT
d_call: TRBD2
v_call: TRBV5-6
clone_size: NA
j_call: TRBJ2-3

cdr3_aa: CASSLGVLLAKNIQYF
cdr3_nt: TGTGCCAGCAGCTTGGGCGTGCTTCTAGCCAAAAACATTCAGTACTTC
d_call: NA
v_call: TRBV11-2
clone_size: NA
j_call: TRBJ2-4

cdr3_aa: CSVDFAYYDRAEAFF
cdr3_nt: TGCAGCGTTGACTTTGCCTACTATGACAGGGCTGAAGCTTTCTTT
d_call: TRBD1
v_call: TRBV29-1
clone_size: NA
j_call: TRBJ1-1

cdr3_aa: CASSLLAETNEQFF
cdr3_nt: TGCGCCAGCAGCTTGTTAGCGGAGACCAATGAACAGTTCTTC
d_call: NA
v_call: TRBV5-1
clone_size: NA
j_call: TRBJ2-1

cdr3_aa: CASSFGQGYGYTF
cdr3_nt: TGTGCCAGCAGCTTCGGACAGGGCTATGGCTACACCTTC
d_call: TRBD1
v_call: TRBV6-2/TRBV6-3
clone_size: NA
j_call: TRBJ1-2

cdr3_aa: CASSSRDSEAFF
cdr3_nt: TGTGCCAGCAGTTCCCGGGACAGTGAAGCTTTCTTT
d_call: TRBD1
v_call: TRBV12-3/TRBV12-4
clone_size: few
j_call: TRBJ1-1

cdr3_aa: CATSRDQRRLDTEAFF
cdr3_nt: TGTGCCACCAGCAGAGATCAGAGGAGGTTGGACACTGAAGCTTTCTTT
d_call: NA
v_call: TRBV15
clone_size: NA
j_call: TRBJ1-1

cdr3_aa: CATSDSYGYTF
cdr3_nt: TGTGCCACGAGTGACAGCTATGGCTACACCTTC
d_call: NA
v_call: TRBV24-1
clone_size: many
j_call: TRBJ1-2

cdr3_aa: CASSLRLEKLFF
cdr3_nt: TGTGCCAGCAGTTTACGGTTGGAAAAACTGTTTTTT
d_call: NA
v_call: TRBV12-3/TRBV12-4
clone_size: NA
j_call: TRBJ1-4

cdr3_aa: CASSSTGFDNTEAFF
cdr3_nt: TGCGCCAGCAGCTCGACAGGGTTTGATAACACTGAAGCTTTCTTT
d_call: TRBD1
v_call: TRBV5-1
clone_size: NA
j_call: TRBJ1-1

cdr3_aa: CASRDTGVEGYTF
cdr3_nt: TGCGCCAGCAGGGATACAGGGGTGGAGGGCTACACCTTC
d_call: TRBD1
v_call: TRBV5-1
clone_size: NA
j_call: TRBJ1-2

cdr3_aa: CAWSAGLIEAFF
cdr3_nt: TGTGCCTGGAGTGCAGGCCTCATTGAAGCTTTCTTT
d_call: NA
v_call: TRBV30
clone_size: NA
j_call: TRBJ1-1

cdr3_aa: CASTLGRGYSNQPQHF
cdr3_nt: TGTGCCAGTACCCTGGGTCGGGGATATAGCAATCAGCCCCAGCATTTT
d_call: NA
v_call: TRBV2
clone_size: NA
j_call: TRBJ1-5

cdr3_aa: CASNPGGLNTEAFF
cdr3_nt: TGTGCCAGCAACCCAGGAGGGTTGAACACTGAAGCTTTCTTT
d_call: NA
v_call: TRBV28
clone_size: NA
j_call: TRBJ1-1

cdr3_aa: CASRRETRENTEAFF
cdr3_nt: TGCGCCAGCAGACGTGAGACACGGGAGAACACTGAAGCTTTCTTT
d_call: NA
v_call: TRBV5-1
clone_size: NA
j_call: TRBJ1-1

cdr3_aa: CASSHLQGAYEQYF
cdr3_nt: TGTGCCAGCAGTCACCTACAGGGGGCCTACGAGCAGTACTTC
d_call: TRBD1
v_call: TRBV27
clone_size: NA
j_call: TRBJ2-7

cdr3_aa: CASSYVAGGIYEQYF
cdr3_nt: TGTGCCAGCAGTTACGTCGCGGGGGGAATCTACGAGCAGTACTTC
d_call: TRBD2
v_call: TRBV6-5
clone_size: NA
j_call: TRBJ2-7

cdr3_aa: CAISESGQGSGELFF
cdr3_nt: TGTGCCATCAGTGAGTCGGGACAGGGATCCGGGGAGCTGTTTTTT
d_call: TRBD1
v_call: TRBV10-3
clone_size: NA
j_call: TRBJ2-2

cdr3_aa: CATSDSRPQHSAGELFF
cdr3_nt: TGTGCCACCAGTGATTCCCGACCACAACATAGCGCCGGGGAGCTGTTTTTT
d_call: NA
v_call: TRBV24-1
clone_size: NA
j_call: TRBJ2-2

cdr3_aa: CASSDRDEKLFF
cdr3_nt: TGTGCCAGCAGCGACAGGGATGAAAAACTGTTTTTT
d_call: TRBD1
v_call: TRBV3-1/TRBV3-2
clone_size: NA
j_call: TRBJ1-4

cdr3_aa: CASSLRDFYEQYF
cdr3_nt: TGTGCCAGCAGCCTCAGGGACTTCTACGAGCAGTACTTC
d_call: NA
v_call: TRBV9
clone_size: NA
j_call: TRBJ2-7

cdr3_aa: CASSPTGYYGYTF
cdr3_nt: TGTGCCAGCAGCCCCACAGGGTACTATGGCTACACCTTC
d_call: NA
v_call: TRBV7-9
clone_size: NA
j_call: TRBJ1-2

cdr3_aa: CATSDGKARQSNYGYTF
cdr3_nt: TGTGCCACCAGTGATGGCAAGGCGCGGCAGAGTAACTATGGCTACACCTTC
d_call: NA
v_call: TRBV24-1
clone_size: NA
j_call: TRBJ1-2

cdr3_aa: CASRAETTDTQYF
cdr3_nt: TGTGCCAGCAGGGCAGAAACCACAGATACGCAGTATTTT
d_call: NA
v_call: TRBV6-5
clone_size: NA
j_call: TRBJ2-3

cdr3_aa: CAISAGGQSNQPQHF
cdr3_nt: TGTGCCATCAGTGCTGGAGGACAGAGCAATCAGCCCCAGCATTTT
d_call: NA
v_call: TRBV10-3
clone_size: NA
j_call: TRBJ1-5

cdr3_aa: CASSLTGTGGYNEQFF
cdr3_nt: TGCGCCAGCAGCTTGACCGGGACAGGGGGTTACAATGAGCAGTTCTTC
d_call: TRBD1
v_call: TRBV5-1
clone_size: NA
j_call: TRBJ2-1

cdr3_aa: CASSEWGDTEAFF
cdr3_nt: TGTGCCAGCAGTGAATGGGGGGACACTGAAGCTTTCTTT
d_call: NA
v_call: TRBV25-1
clone_size: NA
j_call: TRBJ1-1

cdr3_aa: CASSFDIPVEAFF
cdr3_nt: TGTGCCAGCAGTTTCGACATCCCCGTTGAAGCTTTCTTT
d_call: NA
v_call: TRBV12-3/TRBV12-4
clone_size: NA
j_call: TRBJ1-1

cdr3_aa: CASSPSGGEYNEQFF
cdr3_nt: TGTGCCAGCAGCCCGAGCGGGGGAGAGTACAATGAGCAGTTCTTC
d_call: TRBD2
v_call: TRBV3-1/TRBV3-2
clone_size: NA
j_call: TRBJ2-1

cdr3_aa: CASAETANGYTF
cdr3_nt: TGTGCCAGCGCTGAGACAGCGAATGGCTACACCTTC
d_call: NA
v_call: TRBV7-9
clone_size: NA
j_call: TRBJ1-2

cdr3_aa: CAWRGGRTGELFF
cdr3_nt: TGTGCCTGGAGAGGGGGCCGAACCGGGGAGCTGTTTTTT
d_call: TRBD1
v_call: TRBV30
clone_size: once
j_call: TRBJ2-2

cdr3_aa: CASSQGRNSYEQYF
cdr3_nt: TGCGCCAGCAGCCAAGGGCGGAACTCCTACGAGCAGTACTTC
d_call: NA
v_call: TRBV4-1
clone_size: many
j_call: TRBJ2-7

cdr3_aa: CASRPGQTYEQYF
cdr3_nt: TGTGCCAGCAGACCCGGACAGACGTACGAGCAGTACTTC
d_call: NA
v_call: TRBV6-6
clone_size: NA
j_call: TRBJ2-7

cdr3_aa: CASSPPVRRRTEAFF
cdr3_nt: TGTGCCAGTAGTCCCCCAGTTCGGCGGAGGACTGAAGCTTTCTTT
d_call: NA
v_call: TRBV19
clone_size: NA
j_call: TRBJ1-1

cdr3_aa: CASSLVSFGYTF
cdr3_nt: TGTGCCAGCAGCTTAGTTAGTTTTGGCTACACCTTC
d_call: NA
v_call: TRBV7-9
clone_size: NA
j_call: TRBJ1-2

cdr3_aa: CASRLGQGGTEAFF
cdr3_nt: TGTGCCAGCAGATTGGGACAGGGGGGGACTGAAGCTTTCTTT
d_call: TRBD1
v_call: TRBV3-1/TRBV3-2
clone_size: NA
j_call: TRBJ1-1

cdr3_aa: CASWEITDTQYF
cdr3_nt: TGTGCCAGCTGGGAGATAACAGATACGCAGTATTTT
d_call: NA
v_call: TRBV6-5
clone_size: once
j_call: TRBJ2-3

cdr3_aa: CASSRLAGGRDTQYF
cdr3_nt: TGTGCCAGCAGCCGACTAGCGGGGGGGCGAGATACGCAGTATTTT
d_call: TRBD2
v_call: TRBV7-9
clone_size: NA
j_call: TRBJ2-3

cdr3_aa: CASGRTGAGAQYF
cdr3_nt: TGTGCTAGTGGACGGACAGGGGCTGGGGCGCAGTACTTC
d_call: TRBD1
v_call: TRBV12-5
clone_size: once
j_call: TRBJ2-4